This TCR beta chain was sequenced in a study of blood T cell repertoires in COVID-19. Study overall: Samples came from the United States, Italy and Spain, spanning acute and convalescent COVID-19. T cells, B-cell-depleted T cells, or PBMCs supplied cDNA or gDNA.

Authors' data handling: Amplification of reference gene primers provided the estimated nucleated cell counts. Method: immunoSEQ multiplex PCR; TCRdb's copy keeps in-frame clones and lacks some. That table supplies the V and J calls and clone size; D and trimming were determined from the DNA. This sample has some 21,000 clones, with approximately 85% found just once. The germline gives CDR1 SGHVS, CDR2 FQNEAQ. V lost 4 bases and J lost 3; bases outside the gene matches: 4. This CDR3 has 15 amino acids. This TCR was sampled from a human donor with active COVID-19. The donor label of this sample is uncertain. The chain joins TRBV7-8 to TRBJ2-1; 9 nucleotides agree with TRBD1. Specimen: peripheral blood. DNA for the CDR3: TGTGCCAGCAGCTCGGGACAGGGACTCTACAATGAGCAGTTCTTC. Residues: CASSSGQGLYNEQFF.